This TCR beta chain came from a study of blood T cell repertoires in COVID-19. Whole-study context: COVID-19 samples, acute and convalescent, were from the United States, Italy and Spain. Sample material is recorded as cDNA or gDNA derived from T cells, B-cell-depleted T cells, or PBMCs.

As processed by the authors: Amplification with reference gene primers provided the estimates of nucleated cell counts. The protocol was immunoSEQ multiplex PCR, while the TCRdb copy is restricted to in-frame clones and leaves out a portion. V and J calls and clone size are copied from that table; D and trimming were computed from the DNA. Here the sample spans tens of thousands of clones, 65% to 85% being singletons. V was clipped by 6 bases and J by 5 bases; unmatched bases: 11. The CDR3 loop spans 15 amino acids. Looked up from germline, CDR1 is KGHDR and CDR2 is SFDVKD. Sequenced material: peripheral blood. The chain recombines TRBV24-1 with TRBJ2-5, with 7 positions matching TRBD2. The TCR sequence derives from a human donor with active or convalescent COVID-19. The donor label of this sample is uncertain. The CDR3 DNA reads TGTGCCACCAGTCCCGGGCGGGAGTATAGGGAGACCCAGTACTTC. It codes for CATSPGREYRETQYF.